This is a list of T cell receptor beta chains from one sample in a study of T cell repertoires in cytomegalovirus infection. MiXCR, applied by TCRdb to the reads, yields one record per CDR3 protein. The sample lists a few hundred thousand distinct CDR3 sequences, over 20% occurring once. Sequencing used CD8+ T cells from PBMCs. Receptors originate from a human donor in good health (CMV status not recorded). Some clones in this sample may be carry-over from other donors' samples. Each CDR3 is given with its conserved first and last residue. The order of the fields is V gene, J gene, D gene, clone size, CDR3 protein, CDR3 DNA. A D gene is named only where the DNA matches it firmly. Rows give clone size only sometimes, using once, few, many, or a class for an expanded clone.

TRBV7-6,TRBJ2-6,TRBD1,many,CASSLAQGTGGSGANVLTF,TGTGCCAGCAGCTTAGCGCAGGGGACAGGGGGCTCCGGGGCCAACGTCCTGACTTTC
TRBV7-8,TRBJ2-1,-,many,CASSLGAGTGHNEQFF,TGTGCCAGCAGCTTAGGTGCGGGGACGGGGCACAATGAGCAGTTCTTC
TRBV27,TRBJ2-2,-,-,CASSLSGGRGGELFF,TGTGCCAGCAGTTTATCCGGTGGACGGGGGGGGGAGCTGTTTTTT
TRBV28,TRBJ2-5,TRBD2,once,CASSSEPGGGTQYF,TGTGCCAGCAGTTCTGAGCCGGGCGGGGGGACCCAGTACTTC
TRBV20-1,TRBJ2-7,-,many,CSARDARGETYEQYF,TGCAGTGCTAGAGACGCACGGGGTGAGACCTACGAGCAGTACTTC
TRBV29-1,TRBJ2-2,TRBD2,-,CSVEAGGPGELFF,TGCAGCGTTGAGGCGGGGGGGCCCGGGGAGCTGTTTTTT
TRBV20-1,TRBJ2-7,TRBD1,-,CSATGTENSYEQYF,TGCAGTGCTACCGGGACAGAGAACTCCTACGAGCAGTACTTC
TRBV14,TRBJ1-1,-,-,CAQGALTEAFF,TGTGCGCAAGGGGCTCTCACTGAAGCTTTCTTT
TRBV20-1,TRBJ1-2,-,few,CSANGYTF,TGCAGTGCTAATGGCTACACCTTC
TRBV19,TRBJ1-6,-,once,CASKIGNSPLHF,TGTGCCAGTAAGATTGGTAATTCACCCCTCCACTTT
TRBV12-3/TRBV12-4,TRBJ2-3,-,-,CASSFAIPDTQYF,TGTGCCAGCAGCTTTGCTATCCCAGATACGCAGTATTTT
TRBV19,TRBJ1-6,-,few,CASTDSFNSPLHF,TGTGCCAGTACGGACAGCTTCAATTCACCCCTCCACTTT
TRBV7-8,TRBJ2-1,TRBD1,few,CASSLGGGAEFF,TGTGCCAGCAGCTTAGGAGGGGGCGCCGAGTTCTTC
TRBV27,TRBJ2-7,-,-,CASSLWGESGPEQYF,TGTGCCAGCAGTTTATGGGGGGAGTCTGGGCCCGAGCAGTACTTC
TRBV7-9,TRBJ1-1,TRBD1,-,CASSIEQGKTEAFF,TGTGCCAGCAGCATAGAACAGGGGAAGACTGAAGCTTTCTTT
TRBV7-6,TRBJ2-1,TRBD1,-,CASSPGQGELHEQFF,TGTGCCAGCAGCCCGGGACAGGGAGAGCTCCATGAGCAGTTCTTC
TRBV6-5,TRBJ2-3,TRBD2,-,CASSGTTTDTQYF,TGTGCCAGCAGCGGGACTACCACAGATACGCAGTATTTT
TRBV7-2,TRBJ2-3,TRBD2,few,CASSLELAADTQYF,TGTGCCAGCAGCTTAGAACTAGCGGCAGATACGCAGTATTTT
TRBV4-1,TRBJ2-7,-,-,CASSQDRGDGSYEQYF,TGCGCCAGCAGCCAAGATCGCGGGGACGGATCCTACGAGCAGTACTTC
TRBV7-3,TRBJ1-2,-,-,CASSPSYGYTF,TGTGCCAGCAGCCCTAGTTATGGCTACACCTTC
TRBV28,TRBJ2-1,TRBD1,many,CASSPDRGLTYNEQFF,TGTGCCAGCAGTCCAGACAGGGGGTTGACCTACAATGAGCAGTTCTTC